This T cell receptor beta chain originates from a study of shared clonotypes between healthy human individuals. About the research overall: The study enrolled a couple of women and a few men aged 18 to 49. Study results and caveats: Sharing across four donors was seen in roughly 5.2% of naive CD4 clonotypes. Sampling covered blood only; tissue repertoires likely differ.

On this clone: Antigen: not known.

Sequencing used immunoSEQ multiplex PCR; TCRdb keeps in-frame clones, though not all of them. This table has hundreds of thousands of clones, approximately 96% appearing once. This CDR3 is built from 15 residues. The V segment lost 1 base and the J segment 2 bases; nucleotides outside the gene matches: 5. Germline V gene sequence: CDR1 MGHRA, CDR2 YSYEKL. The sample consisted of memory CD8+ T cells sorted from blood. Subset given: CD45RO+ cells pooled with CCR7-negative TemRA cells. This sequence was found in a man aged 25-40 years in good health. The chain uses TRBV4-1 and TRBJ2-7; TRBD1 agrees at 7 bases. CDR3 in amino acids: CASSQAGQQTYEQYF. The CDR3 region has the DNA TGCGCCAGCAGCCAAGCGGGACAGCAAACCTACGAGCAGTACTTC.